The T cell receptor beta chain under discussion was sequenced for a study of T cell repertoires in cytomegalovirus infection. This clonotype showed up many times. The J segment lost 2 bases and the V segment lost 4 bases, leaving 7 bases of the junction unmatched. This CDR3 comprises 17 residues. Per germline, CDR1 SEHNR and CDR2 FQNEAQ (reference sequence). TCRdb ran MiXCR on the reads and lists one entry per CDR3 protein. This table holds approximately 700,000 distinct CDR3 sequences, 35% found once. This chain links TRBV7-9 with TRBJ2-2, with 10 positions matching TRBD1. The origin of this receptor is a human donor in good health (CMV status not recorded). Some clones in this sample may be carry-over from other donors' samples. The material sequenced was PBMCs. The CDR3 nucleotides are TGTGCCAGCAGCTCCGGGACAGGGGAGCTCAACACCGGGGAGCTGTTTTTT. As protein: CASSSGTGELNTGELFF.